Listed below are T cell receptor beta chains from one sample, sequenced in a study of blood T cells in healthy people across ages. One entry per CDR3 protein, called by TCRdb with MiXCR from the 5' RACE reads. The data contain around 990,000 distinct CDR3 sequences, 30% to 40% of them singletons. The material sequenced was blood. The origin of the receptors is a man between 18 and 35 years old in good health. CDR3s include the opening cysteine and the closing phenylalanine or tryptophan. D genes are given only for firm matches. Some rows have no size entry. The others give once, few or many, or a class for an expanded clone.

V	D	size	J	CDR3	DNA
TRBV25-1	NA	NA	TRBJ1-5	CASSERASNQYQHF	TGTGCCAGCAGTGAACGTGCTAGCAATCAGTACCAGCATTTT
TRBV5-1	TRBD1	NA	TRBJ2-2	CASSPDLTGGFSGELFF	TGCGCCAGCAGCCCCGACCTGACAGGGGGTTTTTCCGGGGAGCTGTTTTTT
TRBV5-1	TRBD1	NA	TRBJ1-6	CASSLGRQGDSPLHF	TGCGCCAGCAGCTTGGGGCGCCAGGGGGATTCACCCCTCCACTTT
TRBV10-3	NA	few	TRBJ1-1	CAINAREGNTEAFF	TGTGCCATCAATGCTCGGGAGGGGAACACTGAAGCTTTCTTT
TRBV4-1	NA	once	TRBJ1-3	CASSQDETRSGNTIYF	TGCGCCAGCAGCCAAGATGAGACTCGCTCTGGAAACACCATATATTTT
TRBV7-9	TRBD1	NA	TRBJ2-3	CASSVDREDDTQYF	TGTGCCAGCAGCGTGGACAGGGAGGACGATACGCAGTATTTT
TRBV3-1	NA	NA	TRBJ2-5	CASSQSGLGEQYF	TGTGCCAGCAGCCAATCGGGGCTGGGTGAGCAGTACTTC
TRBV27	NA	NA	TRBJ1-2	CASSPSQARKVNYGYTF	TGTGCCAGCAGTCCCTCTCAGGCCCGGAAGGTTAACTATGGCTACACCTTC
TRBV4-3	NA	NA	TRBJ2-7	CASSQDDTGHNEQYF	TGCGCCAGCAGCCAAGATGATACAGGGCACAATGAGCAGTACTTC
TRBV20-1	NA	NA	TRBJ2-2	CSANSGQLTGELFF	TGCAGTGCGAACTCCGGACAGCTGACCGGGGAGCTGTTTTTT
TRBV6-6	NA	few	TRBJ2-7	CASSYDAYEQYF	TGTGCCAGCAGTTACGATGCCTACGAGCAGTACTTC
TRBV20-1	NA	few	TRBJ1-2	CSAGGSDGYGYTF	TGCAGTGCCGGTGGGAGTGACGGCTATGGCTACACCTTC
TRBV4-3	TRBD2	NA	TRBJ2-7	CASSQDLGGDLYEQYF	TGCGCCAGCAGCCAAGATTTGGGGGGGGATCTGTACGAGCAGTACTTC
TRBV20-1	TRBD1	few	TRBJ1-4	CSARDSGQGGEKLFF	TGCAGTGCTAGAGATTCGGGACAGGGGGGTGAAAAACTGTTTTTT
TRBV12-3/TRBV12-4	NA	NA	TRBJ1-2	CASLRAGAGGYTF	TGTGCCAGCCTCCGCGCTGGGGCGGGTGGCTACACCTTC
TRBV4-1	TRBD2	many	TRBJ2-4	CASSHPGLAGNIQYF	TGCGCCAGCAGCCACCCCGGACTAGCGGGGAACATTCAGTACTTC
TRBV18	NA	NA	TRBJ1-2	CASSPGKAPNYGYTF	TGTGCCAGCTCACCGGGGAAGGCTCCAAACTATGGCTACACCTTC
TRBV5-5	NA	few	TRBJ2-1	CASDSVSSYNEQFF	TGTGCCAGCGACTCAGTCAGCTCCTACAATGAGCAGTTCTTC
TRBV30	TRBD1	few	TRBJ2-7	CAWGDSAYEQYF	TGTGCCTGGGGGGACAGCGCCTACGAGCAGTACTTC
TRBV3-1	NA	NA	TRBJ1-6	CASVGQRSPLHF	TGTGCCAGCGTCGGGCAGAGATCACCCCTCCACTTT
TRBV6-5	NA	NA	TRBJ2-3	CASSPRGHSTDTQYF	TGTGCCAGCAGCCCCCGGGGGCACAGCACAGATACGCAGTATTTT
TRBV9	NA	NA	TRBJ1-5	CASSVHGGNQPQHF	TGTGCCAGCAGCGTCCATGGTGGTAATCAGCCCCAGCATTTT
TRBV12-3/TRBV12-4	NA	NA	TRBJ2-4	CASSTRGLGNVAKNIQYF	TGTGCCAGCAGTACCCGAGGGCTGGGTAACGTAGCCAAAAACATTCAGTACTTC
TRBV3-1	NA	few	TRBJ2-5	CASSQDGGHQETQYF	TGTGCCAGCAGCCAAGATGGGGGACACCAAGAGACCCAGTACTTC
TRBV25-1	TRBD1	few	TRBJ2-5	CASSEYRGLAETQYF	TGTGCCAGCAGTGAATACAGGGGGCTTGCGGAGACCCAGTACTTC
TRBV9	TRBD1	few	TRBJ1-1	CASSEGDSNTEAFF	TGTGCCAGCAGCGAAGGGGACAGCAACACTGAAGCTTTCTTT
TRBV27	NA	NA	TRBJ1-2	CASSLKGDRDNYGYTF	TGTGCCAGCAGTTTGAAGGGGGATCGGGACAATTATGGCTACACCTTC
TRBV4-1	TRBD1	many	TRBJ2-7	CASSQDRGSYEQYF	TGTGCCAGCAGCCAAGACAGGGGTTCTTACGAGCAGTACTTC
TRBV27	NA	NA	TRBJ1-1	CASSLSVGTEAFF	TGTGCCAGCAGTTTATCGGTAGGGACTGAAGCTTTCTTT
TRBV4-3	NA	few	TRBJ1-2	CASSQENGGYGYTF	TGCGCCAGCAGCCAAGAAAACGGGGGTTATGGCTACACCTTC
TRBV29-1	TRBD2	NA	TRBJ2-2	CGVGRAGGSGELFF	TGCGGCGTGGGCCGAGCGGGGGGAAGCGGGGAGCTGTTTTTT
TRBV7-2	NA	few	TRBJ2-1	CASSLVWRGGGMVHEQFF	TGTGCCAGCAGCTTAGTTTGGAGGGGGGGAGGTATGGTACATGAGCAGTTCTTC
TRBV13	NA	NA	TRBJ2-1	CASSPGSYEQFF	TGTGCCAGCAGCCCCGGGTCCTACGAGCAGTTCTTC
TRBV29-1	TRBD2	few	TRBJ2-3	CSAASGVGGNTQYF	TGCAGCGCCGCGAGCGGGGTGGGTGGAAATACGCAGTATTTT
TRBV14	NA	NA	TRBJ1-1	CASSQAGFLLNTEAFF	TGTGCCAGCAGCCAAGCGGGGTTTCTGTTGAACACTGAAGCTTTCTTT
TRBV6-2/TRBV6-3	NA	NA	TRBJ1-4	CASSRTGTRNEKLFF	TGTGCCAGCAGTCGAACCGGGACACGAAATGAAAAACTGTTTTTT
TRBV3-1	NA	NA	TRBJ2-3	CASSRSGRRPLGTDTQYF	TGTGCCAGCAGCCGTTCGGGGAGGAGGCCCTTAGGCACAGATACGCAGTATTTT
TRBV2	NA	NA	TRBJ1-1	CASSSPQKVMNTEAFF	TGTGCCAGCAGCTCGCCCCAGAAGGTAATGAACACTGAAGCTTTCTTT
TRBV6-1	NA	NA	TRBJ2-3	CASTSGLADTQYF	TGTGCCAGCACCTCTGGTCTAGCAGATACGCAGTATTTT
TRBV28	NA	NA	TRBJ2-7	CASSHRAYEQYF	TGTGCCAGCAGCCACAGAGCCTACGAGCAGTACTTC
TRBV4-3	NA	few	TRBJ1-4	CASSQDVEGTRAPTNEKLFF	TGCGCCAGCAGCCAAGATGTTGAGGGGACACGGGCTCCAACTAATGAAAAACTGTTTTTT
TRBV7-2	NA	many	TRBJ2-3	CASSLQGTLTSTDTQYF	TGTGCCAGCAGCTTACAGGGGACACTTACTAGCACAGATACGCAGTATTTT
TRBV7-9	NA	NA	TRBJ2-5	CASSLKTGAVIQEAQYF	TGTGCCAGCAGCCTCAAGACGGGGGCTGTGATACAAGAGGCCCAGTACTTC